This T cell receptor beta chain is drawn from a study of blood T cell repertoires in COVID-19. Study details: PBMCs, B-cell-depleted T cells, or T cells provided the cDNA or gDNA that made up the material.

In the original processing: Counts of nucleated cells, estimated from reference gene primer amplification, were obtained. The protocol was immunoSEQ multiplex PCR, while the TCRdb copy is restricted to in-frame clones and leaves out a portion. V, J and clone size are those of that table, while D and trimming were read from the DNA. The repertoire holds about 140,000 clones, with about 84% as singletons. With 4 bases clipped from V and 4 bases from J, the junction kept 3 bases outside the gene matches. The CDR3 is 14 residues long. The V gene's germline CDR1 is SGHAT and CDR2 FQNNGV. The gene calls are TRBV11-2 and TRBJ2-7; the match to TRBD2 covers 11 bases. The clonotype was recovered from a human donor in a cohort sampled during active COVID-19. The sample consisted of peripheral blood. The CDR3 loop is CASSWGTSGYEQYF. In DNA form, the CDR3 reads TGTGCCAGCAGCTGGGGGACTAGCGGTTACGAGCAGTACTTC.